The present T cell receptor (beta chain) was sequenced within a study of shared clonotypes between healthy human individuals. The CDR3 totals 13 residues. Germline V gene data show CDR1 as MDHEN and CDR2 as SYDVKM. Between the trimmed V and J ends, which lost 8 bases and 3 bases, there was a span of 8 bases. The sorted-subset replicate PCRs were given 200 ng DNA, which is around 29,000 T cell genomes. Using immunoSEQ multiplex PCR, the repertoire was profiled, and TCRdb retains in-frame clones only, with some absent. The sample includes about 1.1 million clones, about four fifths seen only once; the top ten take roughly 0.65%. Study findings and constraints: The study sampled only blood, and tissue repertoires likely differ. Estimated clonotype richness was generally higher in naive than memory subsets. Four donors shared around 5.2% of their naive CD4 clonotypes.

As concerns this clone: Its antigen is still unknown.

Sequencing was done on a sample of memory CD4+ T cells from PBMCs. Subset indicated: CD45RA-negative fraction. V gene TRBV28 combines with J gene TRBJ1-6, with D possibly TRBD1 on 5 matching bases. The TCR was taken from a man in his late teens or twenties in good health. Some clones in this sample may be carry-over from other donors' samples. CDR3 sequence reads: CASLRDYNSPLHF. The CDR3 DNA follows: TGTGCCAGCCTCAGGGACTATAATTCACCCCTCCACTTT.